A single sample gave rise to the 27 T cell receptor beta chains below, sequenced in a study of neoadjuvant nivolumab and ipilimumab in lung cancer. The table came from immunoSEQ multiplex PCR; TCRdb's copy has only in-frame clones and leaves some out. There are roughly 8,700 clones in the sample; roughly 80% occur only once, and approximately 3.2% lies in the top ten. Material: tumor tissue, obtained after neoadjuvant nivolumab, alone or with ipilimumab, at or shortly before surgery. The receptors stem from an adult with non-small cell lung cancer.

The gene calls are TRBV30 and TRBJ2-4; D tentatively fits TRBD1 or TRBD2 (5 bases each). V was trimmed by 6 bases and J by 7 bases, leaving 13 bases between them. Per germline, CDR1 GTSNPN and CDR2 SVGIG (reference sequence). This CDR3 has 12 residues. DNA of the CDR3: TGTGCCTGCACCGGGTGGGGGAACATTCAGTACTTC. Translation: CACTGWGNIQYF.

The chain employs TRBV9 and TRBJ1-2; D might be TRBD1 (5 bases). Trimming stripped 4 bases from V and 4 bases from J, with 14 bases between. Germline V gene lookup returns CDR1 SGDLS and CDR2 YYNGEE. The CDR3 consists of 14 residues. CDR3 DNA sequence: TGTGCCAGCAGCCAAGGCGGACAAACCTATGGCTACACCTTC. This gives the protein CASSQGGQTYGYTF. The variable domain in full, with the rest retrieved from reference TRBV9 and TRBJ1-2, is DSGVTQTPKHLITATGQRVTLRCSPRSGDLSVYWYQQSLDQGLQFLIQYYNGEERAKGNILERFSAQQFPDLHSELNLSSLELGDSALYFCASSQGGQTYGYTFGSGTRLTVV.

The gene calls are TRBV19 and TRBJ1-5; D remains ambiguous. There are 13 residues in the CDR3. Germline V CDR1 and CDR2: LNHDA, SQIVND (reference sequence). The V gene lost 6 bases and the J gene lost 4 bases, with 10 bases spanning the gap. DNA for the CDR3: TGTGCCAGTAGGCTGGACGGAAATCAGCCCCAGCATTTT. Translation gives CASRLDGNQPQHF.

The chain recombines TRBV7-6 with TRBJ2-7; D is possibly TRBD2 (6 bases). Germline-derived CDR1 and CDR2 are SGHVS and FNYEAQ. Trimming stripped 3 bases from V and 1 base from J, with 16 bases between. The CDR3 is 16 residues long. CDR3 DNA sequence: TGTGCCAGCAGCTTCGGTGGGCGGGCGGGGTCCTACGAGCAGTACTTC. Translating gives CASSFGGRAGSYEQYF.

The chain combines TRBV7-2 with TRBJ1-2; D gene unclear. The CDR3 contains 14 residues. The V and J ends lost 2 bases and 0 bases respectively, with 7 bases between them. The germline V gene has CDR1 SGHTA and CDR2 FQGNSA. The DNA for the CDR3 is TGTGCCAGCAGCTTACCGATTTCTAACTATGGCTACACCTTC. Protein product: CASSLPISNYGYTF.

J is TRBJ2-7 and V is TRBV11-2; D might be TRBD2 (5 bases). The CDR3 extends over 11 amino acids. V lost 6 bases and J lost 12, with 15 bases in between. Germline lookup yields CDR1 SGHAT and CDR2 FQNNGV. The DNA for the CDR3 is TGTGCCAGCAGAGAGGGAGAGAGGCTGTACTTC. This gives the protein CASREGERLYF. The variable domain in full, completed from reference TRBV11-2 and TRBJ2-7, reads EAGVAQSPRYKIIEKRQSVAFWCNPISGHATLYWYQQILGQGPKLLIQFQNNGVVDDSQLPKDRFSAERLKGVDSTLKIQPAKLEDSAVYLCASREGERLYFGPGTRLTVT.

The chain uses TRBV5-6 and TRBJ2-5; D is perhaps TRBD2 (6 bases). This CDR3 has 15 amino acids. Between the trimmed V and J ends, which lost 1 base and 2 bases, there was a span of 12 bases. From germline, CDR1 is SGHDT and CDR2 YYEEEE. In nucleotides, the CDR3 is TGTGCCAGCAGCTTGTTTGCGGGGCTACAAGAGACCCAGTACTTC. Its protein product is CASSLFAGLQETQYF.

Comments on this clone: The CDR3 does not end in the conserved phenylalanine or tryptophan, so this is likely a read error. The chain employs TRBV4-1 and TRBJ1-4; D possibly corresponds to TRBD1 (5 bases). Deletions cut 4 bases from V and 0 bases from J, with 9 bases between. CDR1 and CDR2 from the germline V gene are MGHRA and YSYEKL. The CDR3 covers 15 residues. CDR3 nucleotide sequence: TGCGCCAGCAGCCGTCCGACAGCAACTAATGAAAAACTGTTTTGT. The encoded protein is CASSRPTATNEKLFC.

J is TRBJ2-7 and V is TRBV19; D is unclear. CDR3 length: 11 amino acids. Germline-derived CDR1 and CDR2 are LNHDA and SQIVND (reference sequence). The V gene lost 10 bases and the J gene lost 4 bases, with 11 bases spanning the gap. CDR3 nucleotides: TGTGCCACTCGGACCGGTTACGAGCAGTACTTC. Protein product: CATRTGYEQYF.

The chain employs TRBV11-2 and TRBJ2-7; TRBD1 matches 10 bases. V lost 4 bases to trimming and J lost 2 bases; unmatched junction nucleotides: 2. CDR1 SGHAT and CDR2 FQNNGV come from the germline V gene. This CDR3 contains 14 residues. CDR3: CASSWGQGPYEQYF. The CDR3 bases are TGTGCCAGCAGCTGGGGACAGGGGCCCTACGAGCAGTACTTC.

V and J are TRBV5-1 and TRBJ2-1; the match to TRBD2 covers 9 bases. V trimming: 3 bases; J trimming: 4 bases; junction bases outside the gene matches: 5. The CDR3 is made up of 15 amino acids. Germline CDR1 SGHRS, CDR2 YFSETQ. The CDR3 DNA sequence: TGCGCCAGCAGCTCTGGGGCGGGAGGGTACAATGAGCAGTTCTTC. This sequence encodes CASSSGAGGYNEQFF.

This clone was found a few times. The chain recombines TRBV7-9 with TRBJ2-1; D gene unclear. CDR3 length: 15 residues. V was cut by 3 bases and J by 4 bases, with 13 bases left in between. CDR1 SEHNR and CDR2 FQNEAQ come from the germline V gene (reference sequence). The CDR3 sequence: CASSLPEGFYNEQFF. CDR3 in DNA: TGTGCCAGCAGCTTGCCGGAAGGGTTTTACAATGAGCAGTTCTTC.

The chain uses TRBV5-5 and TRBJ1-2; D unclear. The germline gives CDR1 SGHKS, CDR2 YYEKEE (reference sequence). V was shortened by 5 bases and J by 0 bases, with 11 bases between the two germline ends. The CDR3 runs 14 residues. CDR3 sequence reads: CASSSTLSNYGYTF. CDR3 coding DNA: TGTGCCAGCAGTAGTACTCTCTCTAACTATGGCTACACCTTC. The variable domain in full, completed from reference TRBV5-5 and TRBJ1-2, reads DAGVTQSPTHLIKTRGQQVTLRCSPISGHKSVSWYQQVLGQGPQFIFQYYEKEERGRGNFPDRFSARQFPNYSSELNVNALLLGDSALYLCASSSTLSNYGYTFGSGTRLTVV.

This clone was seen a handful of times. The chain recombines TRBV4-1 with TRBJ2-7; 10 bases are shared with TRBD1. The CDR3 loop spans 16 amino acids. J was trimmed by 6 bases and V by 4 bases; bases with no gene match: 12. CDR1 is MGHRA, CDR2 YSYEKL, per germline. CDR3 region: CASSRVSGTGAGEQYF. The CDR3 region has the DNA TGCGCCAGCAGCCGAGTTTCCGGGACAGGGGCCGGCGAGCAGTACTTC.

The chain has TRBV10-2 and TRBJ2-1; D unclear. Germline CDR1 and CDR2: WSHSY and SAAADI. V lost 5 bases, J lost 5 bases, and 13 bases lay in between. The CDR3 extends over 14 amino acids. The CDR3 is CASSRSQDNNEQFF. DNA of the CDR3: TGCGCCAGCAGTCGTTCACAAGACAACAATGAGCAGTTCTTC.

V gene TRBV7-8 combines with J gene TRBJ1-3, with D maybe TRBD1 (5 bases). V was clipped by 2 bases and J by 0 bases, with 8 bases between them. Germline loops: CDR1 SGHVS, CDR2 FQNEAQ. The CDR3 covers 15 residues. CDR3 nucleotides: TGTGCCAGCAGCTTACAGGGAGGCTCTGGAAACACCATATATTTT. The encoded protein is CASSLQGGSGNTIYF.

The CDR3 nucleotides are TGTGCCAGCAGACGGACCACAGGGGAGGGTACTGGCTACACCTTC. This codes for CASRRTTGEGTGYTF. The chain carries TRBV27 and TRBJ1-2, with TRBD1 matching 7 bases. Trimming at V came to 6 bases and at J to 7 bases, leaving 14 bases not matched to a gene. The CDR3 spans 15 residues. Germline V CDR1 and CDR2: MNHEY, SMNVEV (reference sequence).

The chain employs TRBV6-1 and TRBJ2-5; TRBD2 aligns across 8 bases. The junction had 12 bases not matched to a gene; V was cut back by 5 bases and J by 7 bases. Germline lookup yields CDR1 MNHNS and CDR2 SASEGT. The CDR3 runs to 15 residues. The CDR3 DNA sequence: TGTGCCAGCAGTTCGCGTCGAGCGGGAGAGGGGACCCAGTACTTC. The encoded protein is CASSSRRAGEGTQYF.

CDR3 in amino acids: CATNIINNEQFF. CDR3 in DNA: TGTGCCACCAACATAATTAACAATGAGCAGTTCTTC. The chain couples TRBV2 to TRBJ2-1; D remains ambiguous. The CDR3 is 12 amino acids. V lost 10 bases and J lost 5, with 12 bases in between. Germline CDR1 and CDR2: SNHLY and FYNNEI. Together with reference TRBV2 and TRBJ2-1, the CDR3 gives the full variable domain: EPEVTQTPSHQVTQMGQEVILRCVPISNHLYFYWYRQILGQKVEFLVSFYNNEISEKSEIFDDQFSVERPDGSNFTLKIRSTKLEDSAMYFCATNIINNEQFFGPGTRLTVL.

The chain joins TRBV11-2 to TRBJ1-5; unclear D gene. CDR3 size: 13 residues. Germline V gives CDR1 SGHAT, CDR2 FQNNGV. Trimming left V 4 bases short and J 4 bases short, with 8 bases between. The CDR3 DNA reads TGTGCCAGCAGCTCGAGCCGGAATCAGCCCCAGCATTTT. Translated, it gives CASSSSRNQPQHF.

This chain joins TRBV7-9 and TRBJ2-7; perhaps D is TRBD1 or TRBD2 (6 bases each). With 5 bases removed from V and 3 bases from J, the gap between germline ends came to 17 bases. The germline CDR1 and CDR2 sequences are SEHNR and FQNEAQ (reference sequence). The CDR3 loop spans 15 amino acids. Here the CDR3 reads CASSPTRGDGYEQYF. The CDR3 coding sequence is TGTGCCAGCAGCCCCACGAGGGGGGACGGCTACGAGCAGTACTTC.

V gene TRBV11-2 combines with J gene TRBJ1-5; 8 bases match TRBD1. Germline V gene lookup returns CDR1 SGHAT and CDR2 FQNNGV. The V gene end was trimmed by 2 bases and the J gene end by 4 bases; junction bases not matched to a gene: 1. The CDR3 runs to 14 residues. CDR3: CASSLQGANQPQHF. In DNA form, the CDR3 reads TGTGCCAGCAGCTTACAGGGGGCAAATCAGCCCCAGCATTTT.

The sample holds a few counts of this clone. V gene TRBV6-1 combines with J gene TRBJ2-7; D might be TRBD1 or TRBD2, each matching 6 bases. The CDR3 contains 15 residues. Germline-derived CDR1 and CDR2 are MNHNS and SASEGT. Trimming left V 5 bases short and J 4 bases short, with 18 bases between. The CDR3 sequence is CASSWRGQVPYEQYF. The CDR3 DNA reads TGTGCCAGCAGTTGGAGGGGACAAGTACCGTACGAGCAGTACTTC.

There are a few counts of this clone. Here the CDR3 DNA reads TGTGCCAGCTCACCCGGGACAGGGAATAGCGGGGAGCTGTTTTTT. As protein: CASSPGTGNSGELFF. V gene TRBV18 combines with J gene TRBJ2-2, with 9 bases lining up with TRBD1. The CDR3 extends over 15 amino acids. Trimming cost V 3 bases and J 7 bases; bases outside gene matches: 6. Germline V gene sequence: CDR1 KGHSH, CDR2 LQKENI. Using reference TRBV18 and TRBJ2-2 for the parts outside the CDR3, the full variable domain is NAGVMQNPRHLVRRRGQEARLRCSPMKGHSHVYWYRQLPEEGLKFMVYLQKENIIDESGMPKERFSAEFPKEGPSILRIQQVVRGDSAAYFCASSPGTGNSGELFFGEGSRLTVL.

This chain links TRBV19 with TRBJ2-2, with 10 bases lining up with TRBD1. This CDR3 spans 16 amino acids. J lost 5 bases, V lost 7 bases, and 10 bases had no gene match. Germline V gene lookup returns CDR1 LNHDA and CDR2 SQIVND (reference sequence). The CDR3 bases are TGTGCCAGTACCGTGATATGGACAGGGGGGACCGGGGAGCTGTTTTTT. This codes for CASTVIWTGGTGELFF.

The rearrangement joins TRBV11-3 to TRBJ2-6; no firm D call. Trimming took 3 bases from V and 7 from J, leaving 7 bases between them. CDR3 length: 13 amino acids. From germline, CDR1 is SGHNT and CDR2 YENEEA. The CDR3 spells CASSLGEANVLTF. The CDR3 DNA reads TGTGCCAGCAGCTTGGGCGAAGCCAACGTCCTGACTTTC. The full variable domain, completed using reference TRBV11-3 and TRBJ2-6, is EAGVVQSPRYKIIEKKQPVAFWCNPISGHNTLYWYLQNLGQGPELLIRYENEEAVDDSQLPKDRFSAERLKGVDSTLKIQPAELGDSAVYLCASSLGEANVLTFGAGSRLTVL.

As DNA, the CDR3 is TGTGCCAGCAGCCCAGGGCTAGGAAACACCATATATTTT. It yields the protein CASSPGLGNTIYF. This chain connects TRBV7-9 to TRBJ1-3, with D perhaps TRBD1 (5 bases). Germline V lookup: CDR1 SEHNR, CDR2 FQNEAQ (reference sequence). The V end lost 5 bases, the J end lost 4 bases, and 9 bases lay between the germline ends. The CDR3 contains 13 residues.